This TCR beta chain was retrieved from a study of blood T cell repertoires in COVID-19. Overall study: From T cells, B-cell-depleted T cells, or PBMCs came the material, which was cDNA or gDNA.

This CDR3 is 17 amino acids long. Germline CDR1 SGHRS, CDR2 YFSETQ. J was trimmed by 0 bases and V by 0 bases; bases with no gene match: 4. Authors' methods: Amplified reference gene primers provided the basis for estimating nucleated cell counts. Produced via immunoSEQ multiplex PCR; TCRdb's table is partial and in-frame only. V and J calls and clone size follow that table, whereas D and trimming were derived from the DNA. The sample holds a few hundred thousand clones, roughly 80% seen once. The TCR was taken from a human donor in a cohort sampled during active COVID-19. The source material was peripheral blood. The genes are TRBV5-1 and TRBJ2-1, with 9 nucleotides matching TRBD2. CDR3 bases: TGCGCCAGCAGCTTGGGAGTTAGCGGGAGCTCCTACAATGAGCAGTTCTTC. This translates into CASSLGVSGSSYNEQFF.